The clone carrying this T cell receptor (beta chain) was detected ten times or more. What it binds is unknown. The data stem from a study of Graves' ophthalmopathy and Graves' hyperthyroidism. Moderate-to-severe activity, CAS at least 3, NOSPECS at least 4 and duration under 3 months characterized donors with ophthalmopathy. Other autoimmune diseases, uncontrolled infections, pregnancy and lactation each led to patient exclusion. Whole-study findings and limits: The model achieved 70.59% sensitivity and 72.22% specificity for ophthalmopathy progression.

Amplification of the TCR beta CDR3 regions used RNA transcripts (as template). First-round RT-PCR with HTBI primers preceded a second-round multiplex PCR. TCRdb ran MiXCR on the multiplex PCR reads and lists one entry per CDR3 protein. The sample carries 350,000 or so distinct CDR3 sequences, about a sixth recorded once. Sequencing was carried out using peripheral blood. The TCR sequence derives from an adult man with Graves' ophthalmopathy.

CDR3 bases: TGTGCCAGTGGCAGGGAAATAGGCAATCAGCCCCAGCATTTT. It encodes CASGREIGNQPQHF. The chain links TRBV6-1 to TRBJ1-5; D might be TRBD1 (5 bases). The CDR3 totals 14 residues. The V end was cut by 9 bases, the J end by 2 bases, with 14 bases between. Germline V gives CDR1 MNHNS, CDR2 SASEGT.